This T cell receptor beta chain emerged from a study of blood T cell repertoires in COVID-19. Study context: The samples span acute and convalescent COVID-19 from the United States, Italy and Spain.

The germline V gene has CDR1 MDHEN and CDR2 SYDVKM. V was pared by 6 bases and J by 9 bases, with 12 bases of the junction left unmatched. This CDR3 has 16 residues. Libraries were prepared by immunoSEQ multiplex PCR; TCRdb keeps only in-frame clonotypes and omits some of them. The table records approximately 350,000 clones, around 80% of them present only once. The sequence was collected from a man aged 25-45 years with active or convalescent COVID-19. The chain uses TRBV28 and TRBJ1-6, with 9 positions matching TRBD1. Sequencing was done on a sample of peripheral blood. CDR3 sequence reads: CASSPPPGQGGSPLHF. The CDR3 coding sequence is TGTGCCAGCAGCCCCCCCCCGGGACAGGGTGGTTCACCCCTCCACTTT.